A selection of T cell receptor beta chains follows, all from one sample in a study of T cell clusters in autoimmune cytopenias. TCRdb re-called the multiplex PCR reads; every CDR3 protein appears as one record, without DNA. The sample table sets out 3,700 or so distinct CDR3 sequences. A further study also used this sample, focusing on T cell repertoires in aging, cancer and after chemotherapy.

The specimen sequenced was peripheral blood. These receptors were taken from a human donor in good health. CDR3s include the opening cysteine and the closing phenylalanine or tryptophan. The size of a clone is reported for some rows only, either as once, few or many, or as a class for expanded clones.

clone size: medium-sized
V gene: TRBV5-1
J gene: TRBJ2-5
CDR3 protein: CASSSQGPETQYF

clone size: medium-sized
V gene: TRBV6-5
J gene: TRBJ2-3
CDR3 protein: CASSLQGGTDTQYF

clone size: medium-sized
V gene: TRBV5-6
J gene: TRBJ2-5
CDR3 protein: CASSLLRGGETQYF

clone size: -
V gene: TRBV18
J gene: TRBJ2-7
CDR3 protein: CASSGGGGYSYEQYF

clone size: -
V gene: TRBV5-1
J gene: TRBJ2-3
CDR3 protein: CASGTSGAGDTQYF

clone size: medium-sized
V gene: TRBV19
J gene: TRBJ2-1
CDR3 protein: CASRRTSGGLDNEQFF

clone size: medium-sized
V gene: TRBV6-5
J gene: TRBJ2-7
CDR3 protein: CASSSGDHEQYF

clone size: medium-sized
V gene: TRBV12-3/TRBV12-4
J gene: TRBJ1-2
CDR3 protein: CASSSLSTGQIYGYTF

clone size: medium-sized
V gene: TRBV6-5
J gene: TRBJ2-7
CDR3 protein: CASSEEDQAYEQYF

clone size: medium-sized
V gene: TRBV5-1
J gene: TRBJ2-3
CDR3 protein: CASSLLAGATDTQYF

clone size: -
V gene: TRBV7-9
J gene: TRBJ2-5
CDR3 protein: CASSPGLAGETQYF

clone size: medium-sized
V gene: TRBV12-3/TRBV12-4
J gene: TRBJ1-2
CDR3 protein: CASSYLGTNVGYTF

clone size: medium-sized
V gene: TRBV6-5
J gene: TRBJ2-3
CDR3 protein: CASSYMAGGQDTQYF

clone size: medium-sized
V gene: TRBV6-5
J gene: TRBJ1-3
CDR3 protein: CASSYRGAVGNTIYF

clone size: -
V gene: TRBV7-6
J gene: TRBJ2-5
CDR3 protein: CASSFFKGLQETQYF

clone size: -
V gene: TRBV7-2
J gene: TRBJ2-2
CDR3 protein: CASSLALAGGPTGELFF

clone size: -
V gene: TRBV24-1
J gene: TRBJ2-2
CDR3 protein: CATSDSGQGSGGELFF

clone size: medium-sized
V gene: TRBV18
J gene: TRBJ2-1
CDR3 protein: CASSHRGSYNEQFF

clone size: medium-sized
V gene: TRBV6-5
J gene: TRBJ1-1
CDR3 protein: CASSSRDRPPEAFF

clone size: -
V gene: TRBV20-1
J gene: TRBJ2-7
CDR3 protein: CSAPDGTLAQNEQYF

clone size: medium-sized
V gene: TRBV6-5
J gene: TRBJ1-2
CDR3 protein: CASSYSLGANYGYTF